This TCR beta chain derives from a study of shared clonotypes between healthy human individuals. Generated by immunoSEQ multiplex PCR, the TCRdb table keeps only in-frame clones and is missing some. The top ten hold 0.35% to 0.45% of the sample, which has 2 million to 3 million clones, over 85% seen once. This clone occurred once. This TCR came from a man younger than 30 in good health. Some clones in this sample may be carry-over from other donors' samples. The sequenced sample was naive CD4+ T cells from PBMCs. Indicated subset: CD45RA+ positively selected.

The CDR3 sequence: CASRASVFTDTQYF. For the CDR3, the DNA is TGTGCCAGTAGGGCTAGCGTGTTCACAGATACGCAGTATTTT. This chain connects TRBV19 to TRBJ2-3, with D perhaps TRBD2 (6 bases). With 6 bases removed from V and 2 bases from J, the gap between germline ends came to 12 bases. Per the germline V gene, CDR1 is LNHDA and CDR2 is SQIVND (reference sequence). The CDR3 runs to 14 residues.